These T cell receptor beta chains were read from a single sample in a study of shared clonotypes between healthy human individuals. Assay: immunoSEQ multiplex PCR; the TCRdb copy retains only in-frame clones and omits some. The repertoire holds about 2.1 million clones, just over 90% seen once, with roughly 1.8% in the top ten. The source material was naive CD8+ T cells from PBMCs. The receptors come from a man aged 18 to 35 in good health. Some clones in this sample may be carry-over from other donors' samples. Both conserved end residues are part of each CDR3. A D gene is named only where the DNA matches it firmly. A row's size may be missing; if present it is once, few, many or a size class.

clone size	D gene	V gene	J gene	CDR3 protein	CDR3 DNA
-	-	TRBV7-2	TRBJ2-7	CASSEFLRNEQYF	TGTGCCAGCAGCGAGTTTCTAAGAAACGAGCAGTACTTC
-	TRBD1	TRBV7-9	TRBJ1-3	CASSGRQGSGNTIYF	TGTGCCAGCAGCGGCCGACAGGGGTCTGGAAACACCATATATTTT
-	TRBD1	TRBV11-3	TRBJ1-6	CASSSRQGTNSPLHF	TGTGCCAGCAGCAGCCGACAGGGGACTAATTCACCCCTCCACTTT
-	-	TRBV30	TRBJ2-2	CAWETDTNTGELFF	TGTGCCTGGGAGACGGACACCAACACCGGGGAGCTGTTTTTT
-	TRBD1	TRBV28	TRBJ2-2	CASSFPGQGATGELFF	TGTGCCAGCAGTTTTCCGGGACAGGGGGCCACCGGGGAGCTGTTTTTT
-	TRBD2	TRBV10-3	TRBJ2-1	CAIGLADSPYNEQFF	TGTGCCATAGGACTAGCGGACTCGCCCTACAATGAGCAGTTCTTC
-	-	TRBV19	TRBJ2-4	CASSPVGAGNIQYF	TGTGCCAGTAGCCCCGTGGGGGCGGGAAACATTCAGTACTTC
-	-	TRBV6-4	TRBJ2-1	CASSDTAGEYNEQFF	TGTGCCAGCAGTGACACTGCAGGGGAATACAATGAGCAGTTCTTC
-	-	TRBV28	TRBJ1-1	CASSLNLQAMNTEAFF	TGTGCCAGCAGTTTGAACTTACAGGCGATGAACACTGAAGCTTTCTTT
-	-	TRBV11-2	TRBJ2-1	CASSLLREQGDEQFF	TGTGCCAGCAGCTTATTGCGGGAACAAGGGGATGAGCAGTTCTTC
-	-	TRBV7-9	TRBJ2-7	CASSLQRNYEQYF	TGTGCCAGCAGCTTACAGAGGAATTACGAGCAGTACTTC
-	-	TRBV19	TRBJ1-2	CASSIIEGYYGYTF	TGTGCCAGTAGTATTATTGAGGGCTACTATGGCTACACCTTC
-	TRBD1	TRBV28	TRBJ2-1	CASSFWGEGAYNEQFF	TGTGCCAGCAGTTTTTGGGGAGAGGGGGCGTACAATGAGCAGTTCTTC
-	-	TRBV19	TRBJ2-1	CATTRRASNEQFF	TGTGCCACCACTCGGAGAGCTAGCAATGAGCAGTTCTTC
-	-	TRBV6-4	TRBJ1-2	CASRRGNRVSGYGYTF	TGTGCCAGCAGAAGGGGAAACAGGGTTTCTGGCTATGGCTACACCTTC
-	-	TRBV27	TRBJ1-2	CASSLSGTNYGYTF	TGTGCCAGCAGTTTATCCGGGACGAACTATGGCTACACCTTC
few	-	TRBV10-1	TRBJ2-7	CASSEGPSEQYF	TGCGCCAGCAGTGAAGGTCCCTCCGAGCAGTACTTC
-	-	TRBV30	TRBJ2-2	CAWSVNPNTGELFF	TGTGCCTGGAGTGTTAACCCGAACACCGGGGAGCTGTTTTTT
-	TRBD1	TRBV27	TRBJ2-1	CASIHTPGQGTLSSYNEQFF	TGTGCCAGCATCCATACCCCGGGACAGGGAACGTTAAGCTCCTACAATGAGCAGTTCTTC
-	-	TRBV27	TRBJ1-2	CASSLRWGLANYGYTF	TGTGCCAGCAGTTTAAGATGGGGTCTAGCTAACTATGGCTACACCTTC
-	-	TRBV27	TRBJ2-3	CASSARLGWRAVYF	TGTGCCAGCAGCGCGAGGTTAGGGTGGCGGGCCGTGTATTTT
-	-	TRBV6-4	TRBJ1-3	CASSVEPTPQGPESGNTIYF	TGTGCCAGCAGTGTAGAACCGACGCCCCAAGGGCCTGAGTCGGGAAACACCATATATTTT
-	-	TRBV27	TRBJ2-6	CASSLWGRGGANVLTF	TGTGCCAGCAGTTTATGGGGTAGAGGTGGGGCCAACGTCCTGACTTTC
once	TRBD2	TRBV14	TRBJ2-4	CASSQDGEGLENIQYF	TGTGCCAGCAGCCAAGATGGGGAGGGCCTGGAAAACATTCAGTACTTC
-	-	TRBV30	TRBJ2-7	CAWSLVSPLEQYF	TGTGCCTGGAGTCTCGTATCCCCACTAGAGCAGTACTTC
few	-	TRBV25-1	TRBJ1-2	CASSEDGYTF	TGTGCCAGCAGTGAAGATGGCTACACCTTC
once	-	TRBV14	TRBJ1-4	CASSQDQPGWNEKLFF	TGTGCCAGCAGCCAAGATCAACCGGGCTGGAATGAAAAACTGTTTTTT
-	-	TRBV10-3	TRBJ2-3	CAISESALADTQYF	TGTGCCATCAGTGAATCAGCTCTCGCGGATACGCAGTATTTT
-	-	TRBV5-4	TRBJ1-2	CASSPPEGQSVGYTF	TGTGCCAGCAGCCCGCCGGAAGGACAGAGTGTCGGCTACACCTTC
-	-	TRBV28	TRBJ2-1	CASSPVSGESSYNEQFF	TGTGCCAGCAGTCCCGTTAGCGGAGAGAGCTCCTACAATGAGCAGTTCTTC
-	TRBD1	TRBV6-5	TRBJ1-1	CASSYSIGGVGTEAFF	TGTGCCAGCAGTTACTCGATAGGGGGCGTGGGCACTGAAGCTTTCTTT
-	-	TRBV27	TRBJ2-7	CASSLSPISEQYF	TGTGCCAGCAGTTTATCTCCCATATCCGAGCAGTACTTC
-	-	TRBV5-4	TRBJ2-1	CASSLGPEQFF	TGTGCCAGCAGCTTAGGACCTGAGCAGTTCTTC